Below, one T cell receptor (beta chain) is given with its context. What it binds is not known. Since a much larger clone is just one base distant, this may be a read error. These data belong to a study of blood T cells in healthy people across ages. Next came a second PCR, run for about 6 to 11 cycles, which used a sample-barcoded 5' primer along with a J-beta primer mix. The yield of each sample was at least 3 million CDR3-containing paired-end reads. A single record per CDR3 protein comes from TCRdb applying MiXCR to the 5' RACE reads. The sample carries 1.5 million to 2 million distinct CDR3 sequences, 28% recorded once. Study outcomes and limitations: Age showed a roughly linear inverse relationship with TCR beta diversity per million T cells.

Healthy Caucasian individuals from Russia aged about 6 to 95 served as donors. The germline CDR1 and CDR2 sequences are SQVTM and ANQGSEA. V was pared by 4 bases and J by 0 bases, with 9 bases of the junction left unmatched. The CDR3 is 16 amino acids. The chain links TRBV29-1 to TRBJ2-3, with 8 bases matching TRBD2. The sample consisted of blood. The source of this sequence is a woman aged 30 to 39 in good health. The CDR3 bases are TGCAGCGTTGCCACTATAGCGGGGAGGAGCACAGATACGCAGTATTTT. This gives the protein CSVATIAGRSTDTQYF.